Reported below is one TCR beta chain. Its matching antigen is unknown. An end of the junction differs from the germline gene, which may be a read error. Germline CDR1 and CDR2: LNHDA and SQIVND (reference sequence). The CDR3 has 13 amino acids. From genomic DNA, two-round multiplex PCR was used to amplify TCR beta CDR3. During first-round PCR, primers specific to each TRBV and TRBJ gene were used. In TCRdb, the multiplex PCR reads were re-called with MiXCR into one record per CDR3 protein. The table has roughly 26,000 distinct CDR3 sequences, about 30% seen once. This sample is part of a study of prognosis after radiotherapy for stage I lung cancer. Study-wide context: Recruitment took place in Nanjing, China, where patients with stage I non-small cell lung cancer were enrolled between 2018 and 2019. Radiotherapy was SBRT in 3 to 5 fractions with a biologically effective dose of at least 100 Gy. Distant metastases developed in four patients after radiotherapy (median around seven months); roughly 15 showed no significant progression. Study-wide points: Stereotactic body radiation therapy was followed by a fall in unique TCR clone counts, with a median of roughly 10,000 versus 7,000.

This sequence was found in a donor aged 50 or older with non-small cell lung cancer. The rearrangement joins TRBV19 to TRBJ2-7; D ambiguous. Sample: PBMCs, taken before or after stereotactic body radiation therapy (not recorded which). CDR3 nucleotide sequence: TGTGCCAGTAGTATAGTAGTCGAAGAAGAGCATTCCTTC. This codes for CASSIVVEEEHSF.